A selection of T cell receptor beta chains follows, all from one sample in a study of CD8+CD57+ T cells in acquired aplastic anemia. TCRdb redid the calling of the reads with MiXCR, one entry per CDR3 protein. The sample lists roughly 100,000 distinct CDR3 sequences, 55% to 75% occurring once. Sequenced: sorted CD4+, CD8+, or CD8+CD57+ T cells (not recorded which) from PBMCs. These receptors all come from a human donor with aplastic anemia. Both conserved end residues are part of each CDR3. The order of the fields is CDR3 length, V gene, J gene, clone size, D gene, CDR3 protein, CDR3 DNA. The D gene is left open where the match is weak. Expanded clones are given a class, and other clones once, few, many or no size at all.

CDR3 length: 16; V gene: TRBV29-1; J gene: TRBJ2-7; clone size: once; D gene: TRBD2; CDR3 protein: CSVEGTTSGDIYEQYF; CDR3 DNA: TGCAGCGTTGAAGGGACGACTAGCGGGGATATCTACGAGCAGTACTTC
CDR3 length: 13; V gene: TRBV15; J gene: TRBJ1-1; clone size: .; D gene: .; CDR3 protein: CATSLTGNTEAFF; CDR3 DNA: TGTGCCACCAGCCTAACGGGGAACACTGAAGCTTTCTTT
CDR3 length: 16; V gene: TRBV11-1; J gene: TRBJ1-1; clone size: .; D gene: .; CDR3 protein: CASSLGPLSGETEAFF; CDR3 DNA: TGTGCCAGCAGCTTAGGTCCCCTCTCGGGGGAAACTGAAGCTTTCTTT
CDR3 length: 14; V gene: TRBV29-1; J gene: TRBJ2-3; clone size: .; D gene: .; CDR3 protein: CSVVLFQGTDTQYF; CDR3 DNA: TGCAGCGTTGTATTGTTTCAGGGAACAGATACGCAGTATTTT
CDR3 length: 12; V gene: TRBV19; J gene: TRBJ1-2; clone size: .; D gene: .; CDR3 protein: CASSEGGYGYTF; CDR3 DNA: TGTGCCAGTAGTGAGGGGGGCTATGGCTACACCTTC
CDR3 length: 15; V gene: TRBV11-1; J gene: TRBJ2-1; clone size: once; D gene: TRBD2; CDR3 protein: CASSRGLDPYNEQFF; CDR3 DNA: TGTGCCAGCAGCCGCGGACTAGATCCTTACAATGAGCAGTTCTTC
CDR3 length: 13; V gene: TRBV2; J gene: TRBJ2-3; clone size: .; D gene: .; CDR3 protein: CASPGLLTDTQYF; CDR3 DNA: TGTGCCAGCCCGGGACTCCTCACAGATACGCAGTATTTT
CDR3 length: 14; V gene: TRBV2; J gene: TRBJ1-1; clone size: .; D gene: .; CDR3 protein: CASSVEGGTTEAFF; CDR3 DNA: TGTGCCAGCAGTGTGGAAGGAGGGACCACTGAAGCTTTCTTT
CDR3 length: 15; V gene: TRBV20-1; J gene: TRBJ1-1; clone size: .; D gene: .; CDR3 protein: CSARDYQGQNTEAFF; CDR3 DNA: TGCAGTGCTAGAGATTACCAAGGACAAAACACTGAAGCTTTCTTT
CDR3 length: 12; V gene: TRBV15; J gene: TRBJ2-1; clone size: .; D gene: .; CDR3 protein: CATSSRMGEQFF; CDR3 DNA: TGTGCCACCAGCTCACGTATGGGTGAGCAGTTCTTC
CDR3 length: 14; V gene: TRBV24-1; J gene: TRBJ2-7; clone size: few; D gene: .; CDR3 protein: CATSDGGQPYEQYF; CDR3 DNA: TGTGCCACCAGTGATGGCGGGCAACCCTACGAGCAGTACTTC
CDR3 length: 15; V gene: TRBV6-4; J gene: TRBJ2-3; clone size: many; D gene: TRBD2; CDR3 protein: CASSDSSGGADTQYF; CDR3 DNA: TGTGCCAGCAGTGACTCGAGCGGGGGGGCCGATACGCAGTATTTT
CDR3 length: 12; V gene: TRBV20-1; J gene: TRBJ1-1; clone size: few; D gene: .; CDR3 protein: CSAMTRNTEAFF; CDR3 DNA: TGCAGTGCTATGACACGGAACACTGAAGCTTTCTTT
CDR3 length: 15; V gene: TRBV2; J gene: TRBJ2-7; clone size: .; D gene: .; CDR3 protein: CASSEGLAAVAEQYF; CDR3 DNA: TGTGCCAGCAGTGAAGGTCTAGCAGCCGTGGCCGAGCAGTACTTC
CDR3 length: 17; V gene: TRBV10-2; J gene: TRBJ2-3; clone size: .; D gene: TRBD2; CDR3 protein: CASTSPGTRSGTDTQYF; CDR3 DNA: TGCGCCAGCACCTCTCCCGGGACTAGGAGTGGCACAGATACGCAGTATTTT
CDR3 length: 13; V gene: TRBV7-3; J gene: TRBJ1-1; clone size: few; D gene: .; CDR3 protein: CASSLTGETEAFF; CDR3 DNA: TGTGCCAGCAGCTTAACGGGGGAAACTGAAGCTTTCTTT
CDR3 length: 15; V gene: TRBV9; J gene: TRBJ2-1; clone size: .; D gene: TRBD1; CDR3 protein: CASSGQGGLNNEQFF; CDR3 DNA: TGTGCCAGCAGCGGACAGGGCGGACTGAACAATGAGCAGTTCTTC
CDR3 length: 13; V gene: TRBV24-1; J gene: TRBJ1-2; clone size: few; D gene: .; CDR3 protein: CATSQGSWNGYTF; CDR3 DNA: TGTGCCACCTCGCAGGGGTCGTGGAATGGCTACACCTTC
CDR3 length: 12; V gene: TRBV12-3/TRBV12-4; J gene: TRBJ2-2; clone size: .; D gene: .; CDR3 protein: CASSLWPSELFF; CDR3 DNA: TGTGCCAGCAGTTTATGGCCGTCTGAGCTGTTTTTT
CDR3 length: 13; V gene: TRBV20-1; J gene: TRBJ1-1; clone size: .; D gene: TRBD1; CDR3 protein: CSATGGLGTEAFF; CDR3 DNA: TGCAGTGCCACAGGGGGCTTGGGGACTGAAGCTTTCTTT
CDR3 length: 15; V gene: TRBV10-2; J gene: TRBJ1-5; clone size: .; D gene: .; CDR3 protein: CASSESGYRNQPQHF; CDR3 DNA: TGCGCCAGCAGTGAGTCGGGGTATCGGAATCAGCCCCAGCATTTT
CDR3 length: 15; V gene: TRBV19; J gene: TRBJ2-1; clone size: .; D gene: .; CDR3 protein: CASTRDRISYNEQFF; CDR3 DNA: TGTGCCAGTACCAGGGACCGAATCTCCTACAATGAGCAGTTCTTC
CDR3 length: 12; V gene: TRBV7-9; J gene: TRBJ1-2; clone size: .; D gene: .; CDR3 protein: CATWEGYYGYTF; CDR3 DNA: TGTGCCACCTGGGAGGGGTACTATGGCTACACCTTC
CDR3 length: 15; V gene: TRBV7-3; J gene: TRBJ2-1; clone size: once; D gene: .; CDR3 protein: CASSWRGDSYNEQFF; CDR3 DNA: TGTGCCAGCAGCTGGAGGGGGGACTCCTACAATGAGCAGTTCTTC
CDR3 length: 15; V gene: TRBV24-1; J gene: TRBJ2-3; clone size: .; D gene: .; CDR3 protein: CATSESSGPTDTQYF; CDR3 DNA: TGTGCCACCAGTGAGAGCTCGGGACCCACAGATACGCAGTATTTT
CDR3 length: 13; V gene: TRBV2; J gene: TRBJ2-1; clone size: .; D gene: .; CDR3 protein: CASSYQRVYEQFF; CDR3 DNA: TGTGCCAGCAGCTACCAGAGAGTTTATGAGCAGTTCTTC
CDR3 length: 15; V gene: TRBV20-1; J gene: TRBJ1-2; clone size: .; D gene: .; CDR3 protein: CSARDRVRADSGYTF; CDR3 DNA: TGCAGTGCTAGAGATAGGGTTCGGGCGGACTCTGGCTACACCTTC
CDR3 length: 15; V gene: TRBV7-6; J gene: TRBJ2-7; clone size: .; D gene: TRBD1; CDR3 protein: CASSLDAGGGYEQYF; CDR3 DNA: TGTGCCAGCAGCTTAGATGCAGGGGGTGGGTACGAGCAGTACTTC
CDR3 length: 12; V gene: TRBV10-2; J gene: TRBJ2-7; clone size: .; D gene: .; CDR3 protein: CASSGGVYEQYF; CDR3 DNA: TGCGCCAGCAGTGGGGGCGTCTACGAGCAGTACTTC
CDR3 length: 13; V gene: TRBV10-3; J gene: TRBJ1-4; clone size: few; D gene: .; CDR3 protein: CAISGGTREKLFF; CDR3 DNA: TGTGCCATCAGTGGCGGGACGAGGGAAAAACTGTTTTTT
CDR3 length: 15; V gene: TRBV10-2; J gene: TRBJ1-2; clone size: once; D gene: .; CDR3 protein: CASSDGLTGPSGYTF; CDR3 DNA: TGCGCCAGCAGTGATGGCCTGACGGGTCCTAGTGGCTACACCTTC
CDR3 length: 15; V gene: TRBV15; J gene: TRBJ2-7; clone size: .; D gene: .; CDR3 protein: CATSPGIDSSYEQYF; CDR3 DNA: TGTGCCACCAGCCCAGGGATCGATAGCTCCTACGAGCAGTACTTC
CDR3 length: 15; V gene: TRBV6-4; J gene: TRBJ2-1; clone size: .; D gene: TRBD2; CDR3 protein: CASSDVGGDYNEQFF; CDR3 DNA: TGTGCCAGCAGTGACGTGGGGGGGGACTACAATGAGCAGTTCTTC
CDR3 length: 15; V gene: TRBV20-1; J gene: TRBJ1-6; clone size: .; D gene: .; CDR3 protein: CSVHPVGGDNSPLHF; CDR3 DNA: TGCAGTGTCCATCCGGTGGGGGGAGATAATTCACCCCTCCACTTT
CDR3 length: 10; V gene: TRBV20-1; J gene: TRBJ2-5; clone size: few; D gene: .; CDR3 protein: CSGVRETQYF; CDR3 DNA: TGCAGTGGCGTCAGGGAGACCCAGTACTTC
CDR3 length: 12; V gene: TRBV7-9; J gene: TRBJ2-7; clone size: .; D gene: .; CDR3 protein: CASSLGPWEQYF; CDR3 DNA: TGTGCCAGCAGTTTGGGGCCGTGGGAGCAGTACTTT
CDR3 length: 13; V gene: TRBV19; J gene: TRBJ2-5; clone size: few; D gene: .; CDR3 protein: CASRGASGETQYF; CDR3 DNA: TGTGCCAGCAGGGGAGCTAGCGGAGAGACCCAGTACTTC
CDR3 length: 12; V gene: TRBV5-1; J gene: TRBJ2-1; clone size: few; D gene: .; CDR3 protein: CASSKGPLEQFF; CDR3 DNA: TGCGCCAGCAGCAAGGGTCCGCTGGAGCAGTTCTTC
CDR3 length: 12; V gene: TRBV19; J gene: TRBJ2-2; clone size: .; D gene: .; CDR3 protein: CASSFRAGELFF; CDR3 DNA: TGTGCCAGTAGTTTCCGGGCCGGGGAGCTGTTTTTT
CDR3 length: 12; V gene: TRBV24-1; J gene: TRBJ2-1; clone size: .; D gene: .; CDR3 protein: CATSGPYNEQFF; CDR3 DNA: TGTGCCACCAGTGGTCCCTACAATGAGCAGTTCTTC
CDR3 length: 16; V gene: TRBV19; J gene: TRBJ2-7; clone size: .; D gene: TRBD2; CDR3 protein: CASSPERGVTYYEQYF; CDR3 DNA: TGTGCCAGTAGTCCAGAGCGGGGGGTTACTTACTACGAGCAGTACTTC
CDR3 length: 11; V gene: TRBV20-1; J gene: TRBJ2-7; clone size: .; D gene: .; CDR3 protein: CSARDAHEQYF; CDR3 DNA: TGCAGTGCTAGAGATGCCCACGAGCAGTACTTC
CDR3 length: 15; V gene: TRBV20-1; J gene: TRBJ2-5; clone size: .; D gene: .; CDR3 protein: CSAHRGGSVRETQYF; CDR3 DNA: TGCAGTGCTCACCGAGGGGGGAGCGTTCGGGAGACCCAGTACTTC
CDR3 length: 16; V gene: TRBV15; J gene: TRBJ1-5; clone size: many; D gene: .; CDR3 protein: CATSRDHGATNQPQHF; CDR3 DNA: TGTGCCACCAGCAGAGATCACGGGGCGACTAATCAGCCCCAGCATTTT
CDR3 length: 17; V gene: TRBV10-3; J gene: TRBJ1-2; clone size: once; D gene: TRBD1; CDR3 protein: CAISERGRDRKLNGYTF; CDR3 DNA: TGTGCCATCAGTGAAAGGGGCCGGGACAGGAAATTGAATGGCTACACCTTC
CDR3 length: 14; V gene: TRBV20-1; J gene: TRBJ1-2; clone size: .; D gene: TRBD1; CDR3 protein: CSATPGTGRRGYTF; CDR3 DNA: TGCAGTGCTACCCCCGGGACAGGCAGAAGGGGCTACACCTTC
CDR3 length: 13; V gene: TRBV20-1; J gene: TRBJ1-1; clone size: .; D gene: .; CDR3 protein: CSAKGLRNTEAFF; CDR3 DNA: TGCAGTGCCAAGGGGTTACGGAACACTGAAGCTTTCTTT
CDR3 length: 13; V gene: TRBV6-1; J gene: TRBJ1-1; clone size: few; D gene: .; CDR3 protein: CASSSRYGAGFRF; CDR3 DNA: TGTGCCAGCAGCTCACGTTACGGGGCGGGTTTCAGATTT
CDR3 length: 17; V gene: TRBV20-1; J gene: TRBJ2-1; clone size: .; D gene: TRBD1; CDR3 protein: CSARDVQGAVFYNEQFF; CDR3 DNA: TGCAGTGCTAGAGATGTTCAGGGGGCAGTATTCTACAATGAGCAGTTCTTC
CDR3 length: 15; V gene: TRBV2; J gene: TRBJ2-7; clone size: few; D gene: TRBD1; CDR3 protein: CASSEVGTDSYEQYF; CDR3 DNA: TGTGCCAGCAGTGAAGTGGGGACAGACTCCTACGAGCAGTACTTC
CDR3 length: 12; V gene: TRBV20-1; J gene: TRBJ2-7; clone size: once; D gene: .; CDR3 protein: CSATGGSYEQYF; CDR3 DNA: TGCAGTGCTACCGGGGGTTCCTACGAGCAGTACTTC
CDR3 length: 15; V gene: TRBV19; J gene: TRBJ2-3; clone size: .; D gene: .; CDR3 protein: CASSIAPLLTDTQYF; CDR3 DNA: TGTGCCAGTAGTATAGCCCCACTTCTCACAGATACGCAGTATTTT
CDR3 length: 14; V gene: TRBV25-1; J gene: TRBJ1-5; clone size: .; D gene: TRBD1; CDR3 protein: CARVVDRVNQPQHF; CDR3 DNA: TGTGCTAGAGTCGTCGACAGGGTTAATCAGCCCCAGCATTTT
CDR3 length: 12; V gene: TRBV7-3; J gene: TRBJ1-1; clone size: .; D gene: .; CDR3 protein: CASSAVRTEAFF; CDR3 DNA: TGTGCCAGCTCCGCAGTACGTACTGAAGCTTTCTTT
CDR3 length: 12; V gene: TRBV19; J gene: TRBJ2-3; clone size: .; D gene: .; CDR3 protein: CASSILGDTQYF; CDR3 DNA: TGTGCCAGTAGTATCTTGGGAGATACGCAGTATTTT
CDR3 length: 14; V gene: TRBV7-9; J gene: TRBJ1-2; clone size: .; D gene: .; CDR3 protein: CASSPKQKRRGYTF; CDR3 DNA: TGTGCCAGCAGCCCTAAGCAAAAAAGGAGAGGCTACACCTTC
CDR3 length: 12; V gene: TRBV7-2; J gene: TRBJ2-7; clone size: .; D gene: .; CDR3 protein: CASSVDRYEQYF; CDR3 DNA: TGTGCCAGCAGCGTGGACCGCTACGAGCAGTACTTC
CDR3 length: 14; V gene: TRBV29-1; J gene: TRBJ2-1; clone size: .; D gene: .; CDR3 protein: CSVSEAGTENEQFF; CDR3 DNA: TGCAGCGTTTCCGAAGCCGGGACGGAGAATGAGCAGTTCTTC